The next 32 T cell receptor beta chains were all read from a single sample in a study of Graves' ophthalmopathy and Graves' hyperthyroidism. RNA transcripts provided the template for amplifying TCR beta CDR3 regions. Investigators did first-round RT-PCR with HTBI primers, then second-round multiplex PCR. Each CDR3 protein gets one entry after TCRdb re-called the multiplex PCR reads with MiXCR. This sample has roughly 500,000 distinct CDR3 sequences, with roughly an eighth found just once. The material sequenced was blood. Every receptor here comes from a young woman with Graves' ophthalmopathy.

This clonotype was counted ten times or more. At one boundary the junction diverges from the germline segment, which might be a read error. The J gene is TRBJ1-5, the V gene TRBV2, with 10 bases matching TRBD1. CDR1 is SNHLY, CDR2 FYNNEI, per germline. The CDR3 spans 11 residues. The CDR3 is CATNGGTGVIF. CDR3 coding DNA: TGTGCCACCAATGGCGGGACAGGGGTGATTTTT.

In its sample, this clonotype was seen many times. The gene calls are TRBV15 and TRBJ2-7; 13 nucleotides line up with TRBD2. With V trimmed by 6 bases and J by 4 bases, 3 bases remained unmatched. Germline CDR1 LNHNV, CDR2 YYDKDF (reference sequence). CDR3 length: 14 amino acids. The CDR3 region is CATSILAGGYEQYF. The CDR3 nucleotides read TGTGCCACCAGTATACTAGCGGGAGGGTACGAGCAGTACTTC.

This clonotype was observed many times. The junction shows a germline mismatch at one end, possibly a read error. The gene calls are TRBV7-2 and TRBJ2-2; 10 bases are a match to TRBD2. There are 15 residues in the CDR3. Germline CDR1 reads SGHTA; CDR2 reads FQGNSA. CDR3 sequence reads: CASSLAGGPTGELFF. The CDR3 region has the DNA TGTGCCAGCAGTTTAGCGGGGGGACCTACCGGGGAGCTGTTTTTT.

This clonotype was seen at least ten times. This chain links TRBV4-1 with TRBJ2-5; D may be TRBD2 (5 bases). Trimming pared 1 base from V and 2 bases from J, leaving 11 bases between. The CDR3 totals 15 residues. CDR1 is MGHRA, CDR2 YSYEKL, per germline. CDR3 bases: TGCGCCAGCAGCCAAGGAATAAGCGGTCAAGAGACCCAGTACTTC. It specifies CASSQGISGQETQYF.

There are many counts of this clonotype. The chain recombines TRBV30 with TRBJ1-1; the match to TRBD1 covers 9 bases. The length of the CDR3 is 15 residues. Germline V gene data show CDR1 as GTSNPN and CDR2 as SVGIG (reference sequence). V was clipped by 1 base and J by 1 base; unmatched bases: 4. CDR3 protein: CAWSGGQGRNTEAFF. Written as DNA, the CDR3 is TGTGCCTGGAGTGGGGGACAGGGTCGGAACACTGAAGCTTTCTTT.

This clonotype was seen at least ten times. The V gene is TRBV9, the J gene TRBJ1-1; no firm D call. V lost 0 bases and J lost 4, with 7 bases in between. Germline V CDR1 and CDR2: SGDLS, YYNGEE. This CDR3 region has 13 residues. The CDR3 DNA follows: TGTGCCAGCAGCGTAGATAGGGCCACTGAAGCTTTCTTT. Protein product: CASSVDRATEAFF.

The rearrangement links TRBV6-5 to TRBJ2-7, with 8 nucleotides matching TRBD1. V shed 6 bases, J shed 6 bases, and the junction held 10 bases outside the gene matches. CDR1 is MNHEY, CDR2 SVGAGI, per germline. This CDR3 region has 14 residues. This CDR3 is CASSYQGAGGEQYF. The CDR3 DNA reads TGTGCCAGCAGCTACCAGGGGGCTGGCGGCGAGCAGTACTTC.

A remark on this clonotype: Possible read error: a much larger clone is one base away. The chain carries TRBV6-1 and TRBJ1-2; tentative D call: TRBD1 (5 bases). Germline-derived CDR1 and CDR2 are MNHNS and SASEGT. This CDR3 is 16 amino acids long. The ends were cut back, 6 bases at V and 5 bases at J, with 22 bases in the middle. The CDR3 nucleotides are TGTGCCAGCAGGCCGGATGGGCCGGGGGGTCTGTATGGCTACACCTTC. Amino acid sequence: CASRPDGPGGLYGYTF.

The V call is TRBV6-2 or TRBV6-3, the J call TRBJ2-7, with D perhaps matching TRBD1 (6 bases). The V gene's germline CDR1 is MNHEY and CDR2 SVGEGT. The CDR3 spans 14 residues. Trimming cost V 7 bases and J 2 bases, with 15 bases left between them. CDR3 in DNA: TGTGCCAGCACCGAGGGCAGGGGAACCTACGAGCAGTACTTC. Its protein is CASTEGRGTYEQYF.

This clonotype was detected ten times or more. The chain couples TRBV27 to TRBJ1-1, with D possibly TRBD1 on 6 matching bases. Germline V lookup: CDR1 MNHEY, CDR2 SMNVEV (reference sequence). Trimming took 8 bases from V and 3 from J, leaving 16 bases between them. The CDR3 contains 14 residues. The CDR3 sequence is CASARGAKDTEAFF. CDR3 DNA: TGTGCCAGCGCCAGGGGCGCAAAGGACACTGAAGCTTTCTTT.

In this sample, this clonotype turned up many times. J is TRBJ2-7 and V is TRBV4-2; the D gene is possibly TRBD1 (5 bases). V gave up 0 bases and J gave up 1 base, with 13 bases separating them. The germline V gene has CDR1 LGHNA and CDR2 YNFKEQ. The CDR3 length is 16 residues. In nucleotides, the CDR3 is TGTGCCAGCAGCCAAGAGGTTGCAGGGTGGTCCTACGAGCAGTACTTC. This translates into CASSQEVAGWSYEQYF.

There are many counts of this clonotype. CDR3 sequence (DNA): TGTGCCTGGAGTGGCACTTGGGCGCTGAACACTGAAGCTTTCTTT. Protein sequence: CAWSGTWALNTEAFF. The chain has TRBV30 and TRBJ1-1, with D unresolved. V lost 1 base and J 0 bases, leaving 12 bases between the germline ends. In germline, CDR1 is GTSNPN, CDR2 SVGIG (reference sequence). The CDR3 runs to 15 residues. The full variable domain, its missing parts supplied by reference TRBV30 and TRBJ1-1, is SQTIHQWPATLVQPVGSPLSLECTVEGTSNPNLYWYRQAAGRGLQLLFYSVGIGQISSEVPQNLSASRPQDRQFILSSKKLLLSDSGFYLCAWSGTWALNTEAFFGQGTRLTVV.

There are many counts of this clonotype. The V and J genes are TRBV11-2 and TRBJ2-7; the D is unclear. Germline V gene data show CDR1 as SGHAT and CDR2 as FQNNGV. The V end was cut by 3 bases, the J end by 0 bases, with 12 bases between. The CDR3 is made up of 15 amino acids. In DNA form, the CDR3 reads TGTGCCAGCAGCTTTGGGGATTCGAGCTCCTACGAGCAGTACTTC. Protein sequence: CASSFGDSSSYEQYF.

This clonotype was recorded a few times. The chain couples TRBV27 to TRBJ1-6; D gene unclear. The germline V gene encodes CDR1 MNHEY and CDR2 SMNVEV (reference sequence). CDR3 length equals 13 residues. Trimming pared 8 bases from V and 10 bases from J, leaving 15 bases between. CDR3 DNA: TGTGCCAGCCGAGGGAGAGTGGAATCACCCCTCCACTTT. Translation gives CASRGRVESPLHF.

There are many counts of this clonotype. A much larger clone differs from this one at a single base, so this may be a read error. The chain combines TRBV6-2 or TRBV6-3 with TRBJ1-6; D is unresolved. CDR3 length: 14 residues. In germline, CDR1 is MNHEY, CDR2 SVGEGT. The CDR3 DNA is TGTGCCAGCTGTTCCGGACGTGGGGATTCACACCTCCACTTT. Protein product: CASCSGRGDSHLHF.

Ten or more counts support this clonotype. The chain links TRBV5-6 to TRBJ2-7; D is uncertain. Trimming pared 4 bases from V and 2 bases from J, leaving 13 bases between. Germline V lookup: CDR1 SGHDT, CDR2 YYEEEE. The CDR3 totals 14 residues. The CDR3 is CASSPRRRAYEQYF. DNA for the CDR3: TGTGCCAGCAGCCCTCGGCGCCGGGCCTACGAGCAGTACTTC.

This clonotype was observed a handful of times. The chain is built from TRBV25-1 and TRBJ1-3; possible D gene TRBD1, 5 bases. Trimming removed 2 bases at V and 0 bases at J, with 14 bases between. CDR3 length: 17 residues. Germline lookup yields CDR1 MGHDK and CDR2 SYGVNS. CDR3 bases: TGTGCCAGCAGTGAAGGGTGGGGAAGGGGCTCTGGAAACACCATATATTTT. The encoded protein is CASSEGWGRGSGNTIYF.

The table lists this clonotype with many counts. The rearrangement joins TRBV28 to TRBJ2-7, with D possibly matching TRBD1 (5 bases). V lost 11 bases to trimming and J lost 4 bases, with 12 bases between them. The CDR3 length is 11 residues. Per the germline V gene, CDR1 is MDHEN and CDR2 is SYDVKM. CDR3 nucleotides: TGTGCCTGTCAGGGAAAATACGAGCAGTACTTC. Amino acids: CACQGKYEQYF. The full variable domain, rest sourced from reference TRBV28 and TRBJ2-7, is DVKVTQSSRYLVKRTGEKVFLECVQDMDHENMFWYRQDPGLGLRLIYFSYDVKMKEKGDIPEGYSVSREKKERFSLILESASTNQTSMYLCACQGKYEQYFGPGTRLTVT.

This clonotype was detected many times. The rearrangement joins TRBV12-5 to TRBJ1-1; D remains unclear. V gave up 0 bases and J gave up 2 bases, with 10 bases separating them. Germline CDR1 LGHNT, CDR2 FRNRAP. The CDR3 has 15 residues. CDR3 loop: CASGLVLNTNTEAFF. In nucleotides, the CDR3 is TGTGCTAGTGGTTTGGTACTGAACACAAACACTGAAGCTTTCTTT.

In this sample, this clonotype turned up many times. The V gene is TRBV7-3, the J gene TRBJ1-1; 9 bases agree with TRBD1. J gave up 4 bases and V 1 base, and 4 bases lay outside the gene matches. The CDR3 is 15 residues long. The germline V gene has CDR1 SGHTA and CDR2 FQGTGA. CDR3 sequence: CASSLNGQGTTEAFF. DNA of the CDR3: TGTGCCAGCAGCTTAAACGGACAGGGGACCACTGAAGCTTTCTTT. Drawing the rest from reference TRBV7-3 and TRBJ1-1, the complete variable domain is GAGVSQTPSNKVTEKGKYVELRCDPISGHTALYWYRQSLGQGPEFLIYFQGTGAADDSGLPNDRFFAVRPEGSVSTLKIQRTERGDSAVYLCASSLNGQGTTEAFFGQGTRLTVV.

In the case of this clonotype: Given a much more abundant clone one base away, this may be a read error. J is TRBJ1-5 and V is TRBV9; the match to TRBD1 covers 7 bases. The V segment lost 7 bases and the J segment 7 bases; nucleotides outside the gene matches: 11. Germline V gene sequence: CDR1 SGDLS, CDR2 YYNGEE. This CDR3 has 14 amino acids. The CDR3 spells CASCAHRGAQPQHF. In nucleotides, the CDR3 is TGTGCCAGCTGCGCGCACAGGGGAGCGCAGCCCCAGCATTTT.

This clonotype was counted many times. The rearrangement uses TRBV19 and TRBJ1-2; D remains ambiguous. Looked up from germline, CDR1 is LNHDA and CDR2 is SQIVND (reference sequence). The CDR3 is 13 amino acids. V lost 3 bases, J lost 2 bases, and 7 bases lay in between. The CDR3 is CASSIRINYGYTF. The CDR3 nucleotides are TGTGCCAGTAGTATCCGAATCAACTATGGCTACACCTTC.

In this sample, this clonotype turned up many times. Mismatch with germline at one junction end may stem from a read error. This chain links TRBV12-3 or TRBV12-4 with TRBJ1-1; D not certain. The CDR3 totals 11 residues. CDR3 sequence reads: CASSLGKSHLF. CDR3 DNA sequence: TGTGCCAGCAGTTTAGGAAAATCCCACCTCTTT.

This clonotype was observed a few times. The J gene is TRBJ2-5, the V gene TRBV12-3 or TRBV12-4, with D hard to call. There are 12 residues in the CDR3. With 8 bases removed from V and 4 bases from J, the gap between germline ends came to 11 bases. In DNA, the CDR3 is TGTGCCAGCTATGCTGGCGGAGAGACCCAGTACTTC. As protein: CASYAGGETQYF.

The chain carries TRBV20-1 and TRBJ1-2, with 10 bases aligning to TRBD1. The CDR3 has 16 residues. The V and J ends lost 2 bases and 0 bases, in that order; junction bases with no gene match: 6. CDR1 is DFQATT, CDR2 SNEGSKA, per germline (reference sequence). The CDR3: CSARPGQGTPNYGYTF. The CDR3 DNA follows: TGCAGTGCTAGACCGGGACAGGGGACTCCTAACTATGGCTACACCTTC.

This clonotype occurred many times. The V and J genes are TRBV6-5 and TRBJ1-1; D might be TRBD1 (5 bases). This CDR3 is 17 amino acids long. The V end was cut by 0 bases, the J end by 7 bases, with 21 bases between. Per the germline V gene, CDR1 is MNHEY and CDR2 is SVGAGI. The CDR3 DNA reads as TGTGCCAGCAGTTACTCGACAAACCTGAGGGGCACAAGTGAAGCTTTCTTT. Protein product: CASSYSTNLRGTSEAFF.

This clonotype was counted many times. V and J are TRBV6-5 and TRBJ1-1; 7 bases line up with TRBD1. Germline CDR1 reads MNHEY; CDR2 reads SVGAGI. The CDR3 spans 14 residues. V was pared by 8 bases and J by 4 bases, with 10 bases of the junction left unmatched. The DNA of the CDR3 is TGTGCCAGCTGCCCCGTAGGGGGCCGCACTGAAGCTTTCTTT. Protein product: CASCPVGGRTEAFF.

The J gene is TRBJ1-3, the V gene TRBV7-3; no reliable D call. Germline CDR1 and CDR2: SGHTA and FQGTGA. The CDR3 contains 15 residues. V was trimmed by 1 base and J by 0 bases, leaving 7 bases between them. The CDR3 DNA follows: TGTGCCAGCAGCTTAAGTCCAGGCTCTGGAAACACCATATATTTT. Encoded protein: CASSLSPGSGNTIYF.

This clonotype was counted ten times or more. In DNA, the CDR3 is TGTGCCAGCAGTGCCCTAAAGGGACCGAAAGTGGAGCAGTACTTC. This gives the protein CASSALKGPKVEQYF. The rearrangement links TRBV28 to TRBJ2-7; TRBD1 or TRBD2 may be the D gene (5 bases each). Germline CDR1 reads MDHEN; CDR2 reads SYDVKM. CDR3 length: 15 residues. Trimming stripped 5 bases from V and 7 bases from J, with 21 bases between.

In its sample, this clonotype was seen many times. CDR3 in amino acids: CASSDLALAKNIQYF. The CDR3 coding sequence is TGTGCCAGCAGTGACCTAGCCTTAGCCAAAAACATTCAGTACTTC. This sequence joins TRBV27 and TRBJ2-4; D might be TRBD2 (5 bases). This CDR3 has 15 residues. The V gene's germline CDR1 is MNHEY and CDR2 SMNVEV (reference sequence). V lost 5 bases and J 0 bases, leaving 11 bases between the germline ends.

This clonotype was counted at least ten times. The chain joins TRBV12-3 or TRBV12-4 to TRBJ2-7, with 7 bases lining up with TRBD2. V shed 5 bases and J 9 bases; nucleotides not matched to a gene: 7. The CDR3 runs 12 residues. The CDR3 loop reads CASSREALTQYF. The CDR3 DNA is TGTGCCAGCAGTCGGGAGGCCCTGACGCAGTACTTC.

The chain couples TRBV20-1 to TRBJ1-2; a weak D match, TRBD1 (5 bases). The CDR3 is 12 amino acids. Trimming shortened V by 3 bases and J by 7 bases, and 12 bases separated the two germline ends. Germline V CDR1 and CDR2: DFQATT, SNEGSKA (reference sequence). CDR3 in DNA: TGCAGTGCTAGTCGCGGGGCTGCTGGCTACACCTTC. Its translation: CSASRGAAGYTF.